These 14 T cell receptor beta chains came from one sample sequenced in a study of early T cells in non-severe SARS-CoV-2 infection. TCRdb reanalysed the 5' RACE reads using MiXCR and keeps one entry per CDR3 protein. Of about 46,000 distinct CDR3 sequences listed, 5% to 5.5% were seen once; the top ten hold about 5.4%. Sequences were derived from whole blood, sampled at baseline. Every receptor here comes from an adult who was a healthcare worker with PCR-confirmed SARS-CoV-2 infection or an uninfected control (not recorded which).

The chain joins TRBV7-2 to TRBJ2-7, with D maybe TRBD1 (6 bases). From germline, CDR1 is SGHTA and CDR2 FQGNSA. This CDR3 is built from 14 residues. V lost 1 base and J 7 bases, leaving 14 bases between the germline ends. The CDR3 DNA sequence: TGTGCCAGCAGCTTAGGTGGACAGAGCATGGAGCAGTACTTC. This encodes CASSLGGQSMEQYF.

This clonotype has ten or more counts. The V and J genes are TRBV28 and TRBJ2-1; 10 bases are a match to TRBD2. The CDR3 is 14 amino acids. The germline V gene encodes CDR1 MDHEN and CDR2 SYDVKM. Losses at the gene ends were 4 bases for V and 8 bases for J; bases not matched to a gene: 5. The CDR3 here is CASSSSGRGDEQFF. CDR3 DNA: TGTGCCAGCAGTTCTAGCGGGAGAGGTGATGAGCAGTTCTTC.

This clonotype showed up many times. The chain has TRBV20-1 and TRBJ1-1; TRBD1 might be the D (5 bases). This CDR3 is 14 amino acids long. Per the germline V gene, CDR1 is DFQATT and CDR2 is SNEGSKA (reference sequence). Between the trimmed V and J ends, which lost 3 bases and 6 bases, there was a span of 17 bases. CDR3 amino acids: CSARGGSTLAEAFF. CDR3 bases: TGCAGTGCTAGGGGGGGATCGACACTGGCTGAAGCTTTCTTT.

A word on this clonotype: This may be a read error, as it is one base from a much larger clone. This sequence joins TRBV29-1 and TRBJ2-1; TRBD2 matches 7 bases. With V trimmed by 1 base and J by 6 bases, 12 bases remained unmatched. Germline CDR1 is SQVTM and CDR2 is ANQGSEA. The CDR3 has 16 amino acids. The CDR3 is CSVEAGLVGNCNEQFF. DNA of the CDR3: TGCAGCGTTGAAGCCGGACTAGTGGGAAATTGCAATGAGCAGTTCTTC.

In this sample, this clonotype turned up many times. The chain recombines TRBV18 with TRBJ2-1, with D perhaps assigned TRBD1 or TRBD2 (6 bases each). The V end lost 2 bases, the J end lost 9 bases, and 17 bases lay between the germline ends. The length of the CDR3 is 15 residues. CDR1 is KGHSH and CDR2 is LQKENI in the germline V gene. The CDR3, as DNA: TGTGCCAGCTCACCAAAGGACGGGGGCGAGGGTGAGCAGTTCTTC. Translated: CASSPKDGGEGEQFF.

The chain combines TRBV18 with TRBJ1-1, with 9 bases fitting TRBD1. The CDR3 consists of 13 residues. Germline values: CDR1 KGHSH, CDR2 LQKENI. V gave up 6 bases and J gave up 6 bases; unmatched junction bases: 5. CDR3 in amino acids: CASSGTGRPEAFF. CDR3 DNA: TGTGCCAGCTCCGGGACAGGGAGGCCTGAAGCTTTCTTT.

This clonotype was seen repeatedly, ten times or more. The J gene is TRBJ2-3, the V gene TRBV5-1, with unresolved D. Per the germline V gene, CDR1 is SGHRS and CDR2 is YFSETQ. V was shortened by 1 base and J by 2 bases, with 11 bases between the two germline ends. The CDR3 has 15 amino acids. Here the CDR3 DNA reads TGCGCCAGCAGCTTGCCTCTAGGCCTCACAGATACGCAGTATTTT. Its protein is CASSLPLGLTDTQYF. The whole variable domain, filled in from reference TRBV5-1 and TRBJ2-3, reads KAGVTQTPRYLIKTRGQQVTLSCSPISGHRSVSWYQQTPGQGLQFLFEYFSETQRNKGNFPGRFSGRQFSNSRSEMNVSTLELGDSALYLCASSLPLGLTDTQYFGPGTRLTVL.

This clonotype is medium-sized by share. This sequence joins TRBV28 and TRBJ2-1; D ambiguous. The length of the CDR3 is 10 residues. The V gene's germline CDR1 is MDHEN and CDR2 SYDVKM. The ends were cut back, 11 bases at V and 5 bases at J, with 7 bases in the middle. In DNA form, the CDR3 reads TGTGCCCGACTTGACAATGAGCAGTTCTTC. Its translation: CARLDNEQFF.

This clonotype has ten or more counts. This chain joins TRBV10-3 and TRBJ2-3; no clear D. Per germline, CDR1 ENHRY and CDR2 SYGVKD. Trimming pared 1 base from V and 1 base from J, leaving 9 bases between. This CDR3 comprises 15 residues. For the CDR3, the DNA is TGTGCCATCAGTGAGTACGCGTCTGGCACAGATACGCAGTATTTT. Translated: CAISEYASGTDTQYF.

This clonotype was seen ten or more times. The J gene is TRBJ2-3, the V gene TRBV9; 10 bases are shared with TRBD2. The CDR3 length is 16 residues. The V gene's germline CDR1 is SGDLS and CDR2 YYNGEE. Trimming took 4 bases from V and 6 from J; bases not matched to a gene: 11. CDR3 sequence: CASSPGGQGLADTQYF. The CDR3 DNA reads as TGTGCCAGCAGCCCAGGGGGGCAGGGACTAGCGGATACGCAGTATTTT.

This chain connects TRBV29-1 to TRBJ2-2; no reliable D call. V gave up 3 bases and J gave up 5 bases, with 7 bases separating them. This CDR3 contains 12 residues. Germline V lookup: CDR1 SQVTM, CDR2 ANQGSEA. The CDR3 loop is CSVERETGELFF. CDR3 in DNA: TGCAGCGTTGAGCGTGAAACCGGGGAGCTGTTTTTT.

This clonotype was counted ten times or more. The rearrangement uses TRBV12-3 or TRBV12-4 and TRBJ1-1; 8 bases fit TRBD1. This CDR3 contains 13 residues. J lost 2 bases, V lost 4 bases, and 0 bases had no gene match. CDR3: CASSSGGNTEAFF. In nucleotides, the CDR3 is TGTGCCAGCAGTTCAGGGGGCAACACTGAAGCTTTCTTT.

This clonotype was detected ten times or more. The chain has TRBV6-5 and TRBJ1-1; 9 bases are shared with TRBD1. The CDR3 has 17 amino acids. Germline V gene data show CDR1 as MNHEY and CDR2 as SVGAGI. V lost 2 bases, J lost 0 bases, and 7 bases stayed unmatched. CDR3 sequence (DNA): TGTGCCAGCAGTTACGGTCCCGGGACAGGGATGAACACTGAAGCTTTCTTT. Amino acids: CASSYGPGTGMNTEAFF.

This clonotype was counted many times. The chain recombines TRBV11-2 with TRBJ1-3, with a weak D call TRBD1 (5 bases). Germline V CDR1 and CDR2: SGHAT, FQNNGV. V shed 3 bases and J shed 0 bases, with 12 bases lying between them. This CDR3 is built from 16 residues. The CDR3 loop is CASSFSQADSGNTIYF. CDR3 DNA: TGTGCCAGCAGCTTTTCACAGGCCGACTCTGGAAACACCATATATTTT.